This TCR beta chain was sequenced for a study of OX40 agonist ivuxolimab in advanced cancers. Overall study context: Patients were dosed with the agonistic anti-OX40 (CD134) antibody ivuxolimab. Study-level findings and limits: Clones of CD4+ and CD8+ blood T cells grew by week 6 at doses of 0.1 to 3.0 mg/kg. Some nonresponders likewise displayed low normalized T-cell clonal expansion.

A single count supports this clone. The antigen remains undetermined. TCRdb's copy holds only in-frame clones and misses some; the assay was immunoSEQ multiplex PCR. Seen here are 100,000 to 150,000 clones, just over 90% observed once, and the top ten hold approximately 1%. Trimming stripped 5 bases from V and 3 bases from J, with 16 bases between. There are 15 residues in the CDR3. CDR1 MNHEY and CDR2 SVGAGI come from the germline V gene. The chain carries TRBV6-5 and TRBJ1-1; D might be TRBD1 (5 bases). The sequencing here drew on CD4+ or CD8+ T cells sorted from blood, taken in a trial of the OX40 agonist ivuxolimab. This receptor was taken from an adult with an advanced solid tumor such as melanoma, head and neck, liver or kidney cancer. The CDR3 coding sequence is TGTGCCAGCAGTCACGGGACGGTCGACGACACTGAAGCTTTCTTT. Its translation: CASSHGTVDDTEAFF.